Below are 5 T cell receptor beta chains sequenced from a single sample in a study of regulatory T cells in long-lasting Graves disease. Arm-PCR of CDR3 regions and iRepertoire HTBI primers were used to build TCR beta libraries. Using its own MiXCR run on the multiplex PCR reads, TCRdb lists one record per CDR3 protein. The sample has about 380,000 distinct CDR3 sequences, 15% to 17% seen once. Time point indicated: newly diagnosed GD, antithyroid drugs for less than 3 months. There was RNA extracted from PBMCs, and the TCR library was made from it. Material: peripheral blood mononuclear cells (PBMCs), obtained at new diagnosis, from a patient treated with antithyroid drugs. The receptors shown here come from a female donor with Graves disease.

This chain joins TRBV9 and TRBJ1-3; D might be TRBD1 (5 bases). In germline, CDR1 is SGDLS, CDR2 YYNGEE. V was cut by 2 bases and J by 0 bases, with 21 bases left in between. CDR3 size: 19 residues. CDR3 loop: CASSVRDGVLTPSGNTIYF. CDR3 sequence (DNA): TGTGCCAGCAGCGTCCGGGACGGAGTATTAACCCCCTCTGGAAACACCATATATTTT. Full variable domain (outside the CDR3, taken from reference TRBV9 and TRBJ1-3): DSGVTQTPKHLITATGQRVTLRCSPRSGDLSVYWYQQSLDQGLQFLIQYYNGEERAKGNILERFSAQQFPDLHSELNLSSLELGDSALYFCASSVRDGVLTPSGNTIYFGEGSWLTVV.

This clonotype has ten or more counts. The chain employs TRBV5-1 and TRBJ2-7; D uncertain. From germline, CDR1 is SGHRS and CDR2 YFSETQ. The CDR3 contains 11 residues. Trimming took 1 base from V and 7 from J, leaving 6 bases between them. CDR3 in DNA: TGCGCCAGCAGCTTGACGGGTGAGCAGTACTTC. Protein product: CASSLTGEQYF.

This clonotype was observed many times. This chain joins TRBV18 and TRBJ2-7; D may match TRBD1 or TRBD2 (5 bases each). In germline, CDR1 is KGHSH, CDR2 LQKENI. V was cut by 2 bases and J by 6 bases, with 5 bases left in between. The CDR3 loop spans 11 amino acids. The CDR3 reads CASSPGTEQYF. The DNA for the CDR3 is TGTGCCAGCTCACCAGGGACCGAGCAGTACTTC.

The chain links TRBV12-3 or TRBV12-4 to TRBJ2-2; maybe TRBD2 (6 bases). CDR3 size: 17 residues. V gave up 5 bases and J gave up 4 bases, with 20 bases separating them. The CDR3 nucleotides are TGTGCCAGCAGTATGACGGGGGTCAAGGGGAGCACCGGGGAGCTGTTTTTT. Its protein is CASSMTGVKGSTGELFF.

This clonotype occurred many times. Here the CDR3 DNA reads TGTGCCAGCAGTTCGGGACAGAGCTCCTACGAGCAGTACTTC. The encoded protein is CASSSGQSSYEQYF. The chain is built from TRBV12-3 or TRBV12-4 and TRBJ2-7, with 7 bases lining up with TRBD1. The CDR3 is 14 residues long. With V trimmed by 4 bases and J by 0 bases, 3 bases remained unmatched.